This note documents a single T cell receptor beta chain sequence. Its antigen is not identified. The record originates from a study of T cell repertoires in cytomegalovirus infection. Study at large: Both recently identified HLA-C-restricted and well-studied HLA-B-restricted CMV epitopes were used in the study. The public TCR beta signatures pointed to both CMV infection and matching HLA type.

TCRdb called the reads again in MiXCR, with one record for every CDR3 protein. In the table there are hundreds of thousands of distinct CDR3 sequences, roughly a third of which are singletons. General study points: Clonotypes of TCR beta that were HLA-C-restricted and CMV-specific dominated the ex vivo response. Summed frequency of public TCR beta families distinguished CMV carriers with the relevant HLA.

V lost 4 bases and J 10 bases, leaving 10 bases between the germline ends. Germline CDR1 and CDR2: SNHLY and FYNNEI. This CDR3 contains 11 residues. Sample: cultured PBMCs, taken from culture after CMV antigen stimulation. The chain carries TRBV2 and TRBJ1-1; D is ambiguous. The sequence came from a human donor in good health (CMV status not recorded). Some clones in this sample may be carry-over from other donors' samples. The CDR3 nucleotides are TGTGCCAGCAGTGCGCAGGCTACAGCTTTCTTT. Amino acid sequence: CASSAQATAFF. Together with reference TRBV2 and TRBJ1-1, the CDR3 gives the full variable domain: EPEVTQTPSHQVTQMGQEVILRCVPISNHLYFYWYRQILGQKVEFLVSFYNNEISEKSEIFDDQFSVERPDGSNFTLKIRSTKLEDSAMYFCASSAQATAFFGQGTRLTVV.